One T cell receptor beta chain is described in this entry. Its matching antigen is unknown. The data belong to a study of post-analysis software for immune sequencing data. Whole-study context: Relapsing-remitting, secondary progressive and progressive-relapsing courses of multiple sclerosis were included.

The CDR3 extends over 16 amino acids. Trimming took off 0 bases at V and 3 bases at J, with 14 bases between the two ends. Germline loops: CDR1 SGDLS, CDR2 YYNGEE. Unique molecular identifiers were present in the TCR beta cDNA libraries. Input of about 0.95 to 11 million T cells yielded around 500,000 cDNA molecules. TCRdb re-derived calls from the PCR reads in MiXCR, one entry per CDR3 protein. The repertoire includes 380,000 or so distinct CDR3 sequences, less than 35% of them detected once, and 13% sits in the top ten. The study, taken as a whole, reports: Patients showed TRBV5-6, TRBV5-1 and TRBV20-1 among about five TRBV segments more frequent than in controls. People with multiple sclerosis had a significantly lower normalized Chao1 diversity than controls did. Same-batch samples co-clustered strongly by F measure.

This TCR was sampled from a girl aged 5-17 years with multiple sclerosis. The chain recombines TRBV9 with TRBJ2-3, with D possibly being TRBD2 (6 bases). The sample comprised blood. This CDR3 reads CASSVEGLASTDTQYF. Written as DNA, the CDR3 is TGTGCCAGCAGCGTAGAGGGGCTAGCGTCAACAGATACGCAGTATTTT. Looking up the rest from reference TRBV9 and TRBJ2-3 gives the full variable domain: DSGVTQTPKHLITATGQRVTLRCSPRSGDLSVYWYQQSLDQGLQFLIQYYNGEERAKGNILERFSAQQFPDLHSELNLSSLELGDSALYFCASSVEGLASTDTQYFGPGTRLTVL.